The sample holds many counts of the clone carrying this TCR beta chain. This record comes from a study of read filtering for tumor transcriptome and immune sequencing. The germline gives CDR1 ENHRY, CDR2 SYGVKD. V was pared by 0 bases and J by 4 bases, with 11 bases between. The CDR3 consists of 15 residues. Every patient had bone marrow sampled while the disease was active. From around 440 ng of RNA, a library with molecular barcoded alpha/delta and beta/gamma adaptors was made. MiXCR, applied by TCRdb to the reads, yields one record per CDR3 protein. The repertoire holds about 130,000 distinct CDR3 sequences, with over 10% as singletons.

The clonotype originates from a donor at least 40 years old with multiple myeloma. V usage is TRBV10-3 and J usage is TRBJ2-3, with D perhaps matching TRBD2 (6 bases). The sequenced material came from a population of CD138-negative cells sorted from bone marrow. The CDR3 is CAISESTRGSDTQYF. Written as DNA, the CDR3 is TGTGCCATCAGTGAGTCGACTCGGGGGTCAGATACGCAGTATTTT.